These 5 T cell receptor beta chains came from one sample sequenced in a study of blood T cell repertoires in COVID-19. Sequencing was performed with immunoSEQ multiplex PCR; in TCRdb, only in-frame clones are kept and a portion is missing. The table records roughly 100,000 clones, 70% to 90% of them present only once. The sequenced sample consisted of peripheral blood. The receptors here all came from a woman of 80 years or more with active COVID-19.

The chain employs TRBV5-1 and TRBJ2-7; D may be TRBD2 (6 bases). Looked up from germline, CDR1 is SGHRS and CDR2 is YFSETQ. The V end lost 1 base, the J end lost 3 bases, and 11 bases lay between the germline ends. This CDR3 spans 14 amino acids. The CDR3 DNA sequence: TGCGCCAGCAGCTTGTGGGGGGTGAGCTACGAGCAGTACTTC. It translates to CASSLWGVSYEQYF.

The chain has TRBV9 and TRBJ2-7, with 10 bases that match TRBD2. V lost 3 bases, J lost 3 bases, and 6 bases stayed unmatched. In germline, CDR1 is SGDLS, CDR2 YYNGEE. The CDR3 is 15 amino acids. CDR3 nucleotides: TGTGCCAGCAGCGCGACTAGCGGGCCGGTCTACGAGCAGTACTTC. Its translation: CASSATSGPVYEQYF.

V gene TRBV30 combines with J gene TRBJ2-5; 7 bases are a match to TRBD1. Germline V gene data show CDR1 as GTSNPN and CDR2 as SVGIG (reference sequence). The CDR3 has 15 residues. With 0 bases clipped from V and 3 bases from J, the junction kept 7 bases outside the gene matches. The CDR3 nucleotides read TGTGCCTGGAGTGTATGGGCAGACAGGGAAGAGACCCAGTACTTC. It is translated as CAWSVWADREETQYF.

The CDR3 nucleotides are TGTGCCAGCAGCTTAACGTCAGACAATCAGCCCCAGCATTTT. This translates into CASSLTSDNQPQHF. This chain links TRBV7-8 with TRBJ1-5; D remains unclear. This CDR3 has 14 residues. Germline assignment: CDR1 SGHVS and CDR2 FQNEAQ. Trimming removed 2 bases from V and 3 bases from J, with 8 bases in between.

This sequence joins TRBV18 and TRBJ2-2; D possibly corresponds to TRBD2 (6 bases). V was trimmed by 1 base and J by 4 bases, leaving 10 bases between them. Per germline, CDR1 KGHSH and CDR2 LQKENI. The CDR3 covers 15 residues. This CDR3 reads CASSPLTRGTGELFF. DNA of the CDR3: TGTGCCAGCTCACCACTAACGCGGGGCACCGGGGAGCTGTTTTTT.